These 29 T cell receptor beta chains originate from one sample sequenced in a study of blood T cell repertoires in COVID-19. The assay was immunoSEQ multiplex PCR, and TCRdb's table has in-frame clones only and misses some. Here the sample spans 100,000 to 150,000 clones, approximately 82% being singletons. Sample: peripheral blood. The receptor source for this set is a woman aged 50 to 65 with acute or convalescent COVID-19.

The chain couples TRBV7-9 to TRBJ2-4, with D possibly TRBD2 on 6 matching bases. The CDR3 spans 15 residues. Germline V CDR1 and CDR2: SEHNR, FQNEAQ (reference sequence). With 2 bases removed from V and 7 bases from J, the gap between germline ends came to 15 bases. The CDR3 sequence: CASSLSYPGENIQYF. CDR3 in DNA: TGTGCCAGCAGCTTAAGTTACCCGGGAGAGAACATTCAGTACTTC.

The gene calls are TRBV6-5 and TRBJ2-5; the D gene is possibly TRBD2 (5 bases). The CDR3 runs 13 residues. CDR1 is MNHEY, CDR2 SVGAGI, per germline. The V end was cut by 8 bases, the J end by 2 bases, with 12 bases between. The CDR3 reads CASSTTSQETQYF. The CDR3 nucleotides read TGTGCCAGCTCGACTACCTCGCAAGAGACCCAGTACTTC.

The chain uses TRBV28 and TRBJ1-2; tentative D call: TRBD1 (6 bases). This CDR3 has 14 amino acids. CDR1 and CDR2 (germline): MDHEN, SYDVKM. The V gene lost 5 bases and the J gene lost 3 bases, with 13 bases spanning the gap. CDR3: CASSAQQGHYGYTF. The CDR3 DNA sequence: TGTGCCAGCAGTGCACAACAGGGCCACTATGGCTACACCTTC.

The V call is TRBV5-6, the J call TRBJ1-2, with TRBD1 matching 7 bases. CDR1 and CDR2 (germline): SGHDT, YYEEEE. J was trimmed by 8 bases and V by 3 bases; bases with no gene match: 10. The CDR3 has 14 residues. The DNA for the CDR3 is TGTGCCAGCAGCTGGGGGCGACAGGGTCAAGGCTACACCTTC. Translation gives CASSWGRQGQGYTF. The full variable domain, in which reference TRBV5-6 and TRBJ1-2 provide the parts outside the CDR3, is DAGVTQSPTHLIKTRGQQVTLRCSPKSGHDTVSWYQQALGQGPQFIFQYYEEEERQRGNFPDRFSGHQFPNYSSELNVNALLLGDSALYLCASSWGRQGQGYTFGSGTRLTVV.

The V and J genes are TRBV28 and TRBJ2-7; D gene unclear. The CDR3 extends over 11 amino acids. The V end was cut by 4 bases, the J end by 4 bases, with 5 bases between. Germline V gene sequence: CDR1 MDHEN, CDR2 SYDVKM. CDR3 DNA: TGTGCCAGCAGTTCAATTTACGAGCAGTACTTC. This encodes CASSSIYEQYF.

CDR3 nucleotides: TGTGCCTGTTCGACAGACATGAACACTGAAGCTTTCTTT. It is translated as CACSTDMNTEAFF. The V and J genes are TRBV9 and TRBJ1-1; D may be TRBD1 (5 bases). CDR3 length: 13 amino acids. Germline CDR1 SGDLS, CDR2 YYNGEE. The germline V and J ends were trimmed by 10 bases and 0 bases, with 13 bases remaining between them. The variable domain in full, with the rest retrieved from reference TRBV9 and TRBJ1-1, is DSGVTQTPKHLITATGQRVTLRCSPRSGDLSVYWYQQSLDQGLQFLIQYYNGEERAKGNILERFSAQQFPDLHSELNLSSLELGDSALYFCACSTDMNTEAFFGQGTRLTVV.

This chain uses TRBV24-1 with TRBJ2-3, with D perhaps TRBD2 (5 bases). V gave up 5 bases and J gave up 1 base, with 15 bases separating them. CDR1 KGHDR and CDR2 SFDVKD come from the germline V gene. There are 16 residues in the CDR3. The CDR3 nucleotides are TGTGCCACCAGTGCCCCTAGCCTAGCCGGCACAGATACGCAGTATTTT. This sequence encodes CATSAPSLAGTDTQYF.

This clone was seen only a few times. The sample holds other DNA sequences that translate to the same CDR3. The J gene is TRBJ1-1, the V gene TRBV10-1, with D tentatively TRBD1 (5 bases). Germline V gene lookup returns CDR1 WNHNN and CDR2 SYGVQD (reference sequence). This CDR3 region has 12 residues. Trimming stripped 2 bases from V and 8 bases from J, with 9 bases between. The DNA for the CDR3 is TGCGCCAGCAGTGAGAGGGCAGGGGAAGCTTTCTTT. Translating it yields CASSERAGEAFF.

V gene TRBV9 combines with J gene TRBJ2-2, with 11 bases fitting TRBD2. The germline CDR1 and CDR2 sequences are SGDLS and YYNGEE. This CDR3 has 15 amino acids. Trimming cost V 4 bases and J 2 bases; bases outside gene matches: 1. Here the CDR3 reads CASSTSGSNTGELFF. As DNA, the CDR3 is TGTGCCAGCAGCACTAGCGGGAGCAACACCGGGGAGCTGTTTTTT.

The V call is TRBV19, the J call TRBJ1-1; D not certain. Germline CDR1 and CDR2: LNHDA and SQIVND (reference sequence). The CDR3 runs to 13 residues. Trimming left V 2 bases short and J 0 bases short, with 4 bases between. The CDR3 DNA reads as TGTGCCAGTAGTATAACTGTGAACACTGAAGCTTTCTTT. Translated: CASSITVNTEAFF.

This sequence joins TRBV28 and TRBJ2-7, with a weak D call TRBD2 (5 bases). V lost 6 bases to trimming and J lost 3 bases, with 15 bases between them. Germline CDR1 reads MDHEN; CDR2 reads SYDVKM. This CDR3 contains 14 residues. CDR3 sequence: CASRPDGNYYEQYF. The CDR3 region has the DNA TGTGCCAGCAGACCCGACGGGAATTACTACGAGCAGTACTTC.

This chain's CDR3 is CATSSQRNSPLHF. CDR3 DNA sequence: TGTGCCACCAGCAGTCAGCGTAATTCACCCCTCCACTTT. The chain recombines TRBV15 with TRBJ1-6; D remains unclear. This CDR3 comprises 13 residues. The V end was cut by 3 bases, the J end by 6 bases, with 6 bases between. The germline gives CDR1 LNHNV, CDR2 YYDKDF (reference sequence).

The chain couples TRBV7-9 to TRBJ2-7, with a possible D match to TRBD1 (6 bases). The CDR3 is 14 amino acids. Germline CDR1 is SEHNR and CDR2 is FQNEAQ (reference sequence). Trimming shortened V by 1 base and J by 5 bases, and 12 bases separated the two germline ends. CDR3 in amino acids: CASSLGSGVDEQYF. CDR3 nucleotides: TGTGCCAGCAGCTTAGGTTCAGGGGTGGACGAGCAGTACTTC.

This clone was seen a handful of times. The rearrangement links TRBV14 to TRBJ1-1, with D possibly matching TRBD1 (5 bases). V was pared by 4 bases and J by 0 bases, with 15 bases between. The CDR3 spans 16 residues. The germline V gene encodes CDR1 SGHDN and CDR2 FVKESK. Written as DNA, the CDR3 is TGTGCCAGCAGCCCGAAAATGCGGGGGTTGAACACTGAAGCTTTCTTT. Its protein product is CASSPKMRGLNTEAFF.

The chain joins TRBV24-1 to TRBJ2-1, with TRBD2 matching over 11 bases. Germline trimming cut 9 bases from V and 8 bases from J; bases unmatched to any gene: 20. CDR1 and CDR2 (germline): KGHDR, SFDVKD. CDR3 length: 18 residues. The DNA of the CDR3 is TGTGCCACCCGTAGCGGACTAGCGGGCGGTCAGGGTTGGGATGAGCAGTTCTTC. Residues: CATRSGLAGGQGWDEQFF.

This clone was counted between two and nine times. The rearrangement joins TRBV19 to TRBJ2-1; TRBD2 matches 7 bases. CDR1 is LNHDA and CDR2 is SQIVND in the germline V gene (reference sequence). With V trimmed by 5 bases and J by 4 bases, 5 bases remained unmatched. This CDR3 has 14 amino acids. The CDR3 loop reads CASSLGREYNEQFF. In DNA form, the CDR3 reads TGTGCCAGTAGTCTGGGGAGGGAGTACAATGAGCAGTTCTTC. The full variable domain, its missing parts supplied by reference TRBV19 and TRBJ2-1, is DGGITQSPKYLFRKEGQNVTLSCEQNLNHDAMYWYRQDPGQGLRLIYYSQIVNDFQKGDIAEGYSVSREKKESFPLTVTSAQKNPTAFYLCASSLGREYNEQFFGPGTRLTVL.

V and J are TRBV5-5 and TRBJ1-4, with a weak D call TRBD1 (5 bases). There are 14 residues in the CDR3. Germline V gene lookup returns CDR1 SGHKS and CDR2 YYEKEE (reference sequence). V lost 4 bases and J lost 7, with 14 bases in between. The CDR3 nucleotides are TGTGCCAGCAGCCCTGGGGCCTCGTTTGAAAAACTGTTTTTT. This encodes CASSPGASFEKLFF.

The V call is TRBV15, the J call TRBJ2-3; 11 bases line up with TRBD2. Germline V lookup: CDR1 LNHNV, CDR2 YYDKDF (reference sequence). This CDR3 spans 18 amino acids. V lost 3 bases, J lost 5 bases, and 13 bases stayed unmatched. Written as DNA, the CDR3 is TGTGCCACCAGCAGCGGCCTAGCGGGGGGCAAGGGTATAGATACGCAGTATTTT. Residues: CATSSGLAGGKGIDTQYF. The full variable domain, completed using reference TRBV15 and TRBJ2-3, is DAMVIQNPRYQVTQFGKPVTLSCSQTLNHNVMYWYQQKSSQAPKLLFHYYDKDFNNEADTPDNFQSRRPNTSFCFLDIRSPGLGDTAMYLCATSSGLAGGKGIDTQYFGPGTRLTVL.

This chain links TRBV5-6 with TRBJ1-1; a possible D gene is TRBD1 (5 bases). The CDR3 is 11 residues long. From germline, CDR1 is SGHDT and CDR2 YYEEEE. The ends were cut back, 4 bases at V and 11 bases at J, with 12 bases in the middle. CDR3 region: CASSLGGLAFF. In DNA form, the CDR3 reads TGTGCCAGCAGCCTGGGGGGACTGGCTTTCTTT.

The V gene is TRBV19, the J gene TRBJ1-5; D remains ambiguous. CDR1 and CDR2 from the germline V gene are LNHDA and SQIVND (reference sequence). Trimming took off 4 bases at V and 1 base at J, with 17 bases between the two ends. This CDR3 spans 17 amino acids. The CDR3 DNA reads as TGTGCCAGTAGTAGCGGGGTCCAGCCGGGCAGCAATCAGCCCCAGCATTTT. Its protein is CASSSGVQPGSNQPQHF.

The chain links TRBV9 to TRBJ2-3; 8 positions agree with TRBD2. Trimming took 3 bases from V and 2 from J; bases not matched to a gene: 2. Germline V lookup: CDR1 SGDLS, CDR2 YYNGEE. This CDR3 contains 14 residues. The CDR3 is CASSGSGATDTQYF. For the CDR3, the DNA is TGTGCCAGCAGCGGTAGCGGGGCCACAGATACGCAGTATTTT.

The chain joins TRBV7-6 to TRBJ2-7, with TRBD2 matching over 7 bases. V trimming: 4 bases; J trimming: 2 bases; junction bases outside the gene matches: 8. This CDR3 is built from 15 residues. Germline V gives CDR1 SGHVS, CDR2 FNYEAQ. The chain's CDR3 is CASSYSAGMTYEQYF. The CDR3 bases are TGTGCCAGCAGCTATTCAGCGGGAATGACCTACGAGCAGTACTTC. The whole variable domain, remainder taken from reference TRBV7-6 and TRBJ2-7, is GAGVSQSPRYKVTKRGQDVALRCDPISGHVSLYWYRQALGQGPEFLTYFNYEAQQDKSGLPNDRFSAERPEGSISTLTIQRTEQRDSAMYRCASSYSAGMTYEQYFGPGTRLTVT.

The genes are TRBV10-3 and TRBJ2-1; D perhaps matches TRBD2 (7 bases). Germline lookup yields CDR1 ENHRY and CDR2 SYGVKD. Trimming removed 6 bases at V and 10 bases at J, with 13 bases between. The CDR3 covers 12 residues. The CDR3 DNA reads TGTGCCATCAGGGAACAGGGAGGGGAGCAGTTCTTC. Encoded protein: CAIREQGGEQFF.

V usage is TRBV29-1 and J usage is TRBJ1-1; 7 nucleotides align to TRBD1. The CDR3 length is 14 residues. Germline CDR1 and CDR2: SQVTM and ANQGSEA. J lost 4 bases, V lost 3 bases, and 8 bases had no gene match. The CDR3 spells CSVEGSRGSTEAFF. The CDR3 region has the DNA TGCAGCGTTGAGGGGAGCAGGGGGAGCACTGAAGCTTTCTTT.

This chain joins TRBV6-2 or TRBV6-3 and TRBJ1-5; D is unclear. The V end lost 0 bases, the J end lost 7 bases, and 7 bases lay between the germline ends. In germline, CDR1 is MNHEY, CDR2 SVGEGT. The CDR3 spans 13 residues. The CDR3, as DNA: TGTGCCAGCAGTTACTCTCGGGGACAGCCCCAGCATTTT. Encoded protein: CASSYSRGQPQHF.

In this sample, this clone turned up once. CDR3 region: CASSQRGEDFHGYTF. DNA of the CDR3: TGTGCCAGCAGCCAGCGGGGCGAAGACTTTCATGGCTACACCTTC. This chain joins TRBV3-1 (or the pseudogene TRBV3-2) and TRBJ1-2, with D possibly TRBD1 on 5 matching bases. With 3 bases removed from V and 6 bases from J, the gap between germline ends came to 17 bases. Germline lookup yields CDR1 LGHDT and CDR2 YNNKEL (reference sequence). The CDR3 has 15 residues.

The chain uses TRBV6-1 and TRBJ1-5; 7 nucleotides agree with TRBD1. Germline trimming cut 3 bases from V and 3 bases from J; bases unmatched to any gene: 11. The CDR3 contains 17 residues. CDR1 is MNHNS and CDR2 is SASEGT in the germline V gene. The DNA of the CDR3 is TGTGCCAGCAGTGAGCACAGGGGTCAAGTTTTCAATCAGCCCCAGCATTTT. Encoded protein: CASSEHRGQVFNQPQHF.

This clone was seen only once. The chain recombines TRBV19 with TRBJ1-2; D ambiguous. The CDR3 covers 13 residues. CDR1 and CDR2 (germline): LNHDA, SQIVND (reference sequence). V lost 7 bases and J lost 2, with 11 bases in between. CDR3 DNA: TGTGCCAGTACCGACTACCGCAACTATGGCTACACCTTC. Translated: CASTDYRNYGYTF.

The gene calls are TRBV18 and TRBJ1-1; D unclear. This CDR3 is 13 amino acids long. Deletions cut 5 bases from V and 1 base from J, with 8 bases between. Looked up from germline, CDR1 is KGHSH and CDR2 is LQKENI. Here the CDR3 DNA reads TGTGCCAGCTCATCAGGAGGGAACACTGAAGCTTTCTTT. Amino acid sequence: CASSSGGNTEAFF.